These T cell receptor beta chains were read from a single sample in a study of cytomegalovirus exposure and HLA in healthy donors. Clones were sequenced by immunoSEQ multiplex PCR, and TCRdb holds only the in-frame ones, with some missing. The sample totals 150,000 to 200,000 clones; its top ten clones hold roughly 2%. The sample was PBMCs. The receptors shown here come from a man younger than 45 in good health and CMV-seronegative. CDR3s include the opening cysteine and the closing phenylalanine or tryptophan. The order of the fields is V gene, J gene, D gene, CDR3 DNA, CDR3 protein. The D gene is left open where the match is weak.

TRBV28,TRBJ1-4,NA,TGTGCCAGCAGTTTGGTGTCGGCAGGCGTCGAAAAACTGTTTTTT,CASSLVSAGVEKLFF
TRBV28,TRBJ1-2,NA,TGTGCCAGCAGTTTGGGCAACCCCGCTACACGGAACTATGGCTACACCTTC,CASSLGNPATRNYGYTF
TRBV28,TRBJ1-2,NA,TGTGCCAGCAGTTCCCTAGGAGGTCTCGATGGCTACACCTTC,CASSSLGGLDGYTF
TRBV27,TRBJ1-2,TRBD1,TGTGCCAGCAGTTTTTTTCGGCAGGGGGCCTTGTACTATGGCTACACCTTC,CASSFFRQGALYYGYTF
TRBV29-1,TRBJ2-7,TRBD2,TGCAGCGTGACCCGGACTAGCGGGAGCGACGAGCAGTACTTC,CSVTRTSGSDEQYF
TRBV9,TRBJ1-1,NA,TGTGCCAGCAGCGTAGGCGGGGGGGTGTTACATGCTGAAGCTTTCTTT,CASSVGGGVLHAEAFF
TRBV7-9,TRBJ2-1,TRBD2,TGTGCCAGCAGTAAAGGGACTAGCGGGAGGGTGGGCACGCATGAGCAGTTCTTC,CASSKGTSGRVGTHEQFF
TRBV18,TRBJ2-6,NA,TGTGCCAGCTCACATGCTACGGACTCTGCCAGGGTCCTGACTTTC,CASSHATDSARVLTF
TRBV10-3,TRBJ1-5,TRBD1,TGTGCCATCAGCTCAGCACAGGGGAGCAATCAGCCCCAGCATTTT,CAISSAQGSNQPQHF
TRBV4-2,TRBJ2-7,NA,TGTGCCAGCAGCCGGCTAGTGGGTCCACTCTACGAGCAGTACTTC,CASSRLVGPLYEQYF
TRBV5-4,TRBJ2-2,NA,TGTGCCAGCAGCGTTCCTTCGAACACCGGGGAGCTGTTTTTT,CASSVPSNTGELFF
TRBV28,TRBJ2-7,TRBD2,TGTGCCAGCAGTTTTGGGGGCGGGAGGGCCGCCGAGCAGTACTTC,CASSFGGGRAAEQYF
TRBV7-7,TRBJ2-2,NA,TGTGCCAGCAGCTTCATCCAGGGAACCGGGGAGCTGTTTTTT,CASSFIQGTGELFF
TRBV11-1,TRBJ1-1,NA,TGTGCCAGCAGCTCTCGACCCAATAAGGGGGACACTGAAGCTTTCTTT,CASSSRPNKGDTEAFF
TRBV9,TRBJ2-6,NA,TGTGCCAGCAGCGAAAAGGTCGGGGGGCGCTTCTCTGGGGCCAACGTCCTGACTTTC,CASSEKVGGRFSGANVLTF
TRBV19,TRBJ2-3,TRBD2,TGTGCCAGTAGTTTTCGAGCGGGAGGCACAGATACGCAGTATTTT,CASSFRAGGTDTQYF